The 4 T cell receptor beta chains below all came from one sample that was sequenced in a study of T cell changes during pregnancy in multiple sclerosis. Clones were read by immunoSEQ multiplex PCR, and TCRdb kept only the in-frame ones, dropping some. Of roughly 86,000 clones listed, 92% were seen once; the top ten hold about 2.7%. The source material was peripheral blood, sampled in the first trimester of pregnancy. The receptors were sampled from a female donor with multiple sclerosis, enrolled in a pregnancy study.

This clone was observed once. The chain employs TRBV5-4 and TRBJ2-1; 10 bases are shared with TRBD2. J gave up 7 bases and V 4 bases, and 14 bases lay outside the gene matches. The CDR3 totals 17 residues. Germline V gene sequence: CDR1 SGHNT, CDR2 YYREEE (reference sequence). CDR3: CASSKPPSGSKKNEQFF. CDR3 DNA sequence: TGTGCCAGCAGCAAGCCCCCTAGCGGGAGTAAGAAAAATGAGCAGTTCTTC.

This clone was detected ten times or more. V usage is TRBV28 and J usage is TRBJ2-7; 12 bases agree with TRBD1. J gave up 8 bases and V 6 bases, and 17 bases lay outside the gene matches. Germline lookup yields CDR1 MDHEN and CDR2 SYDVKM. The length of the CDR3 is 17 residues. The CDR3 spells CASSLRGIGTGGGKQYF. The CDR3 DNA reads TGTGCCAGCAGCCTGCGGGGCATCGGGACAGGGGGCGGGAAGCAGTACTTC.

J is TRBJ2-7 and V is TRBV7-2, with 8 positions matching TRBD2. Germline CDR1 SGHTA, CDR2 FQGNSA. CDR3 size: 15 residues. Trimming removed 4 bases from V and 0 bases from J; junction bases left unmatched: 5. The CDR3 is CASSSLAGISYEQYF. The CDR3 DNA is TGTGCCAGCAGCTCCCTAGCGGGCATCTCCTACGAGCAGTACTTC.

V and J are TRBV5-1 and TRBJ1-1; possibly TRBD1 for D (5 bases). V lost 3 bases to trimming and J lost 7 bases, with 16 bases between them. Looked up from germline, CDR1 is SGHRS and CDR2 is YFSETQ. This CDR3 has 14 residues. CDR3 sequence (DNA): TGCGCCAGCAGCTGGGACGGGGGGGTAGGTGAAGCTTTCTTT. This gives the protein CASSWDGGVGEAFF.